This T cell receptor (beta chain) was retrieved from a study of cytomegalovirus exposure and HLA in healthy donors (dated by TCRdb to 2016 to 2017). A note on the overall study: An earlier analysis of approximately 640 of the donors reported roughly 270 Gb of sequence data and roughly 100 million unique TCR beta sequences from 150 million to 200 million T cells. An early release covering 550 to 650 HLA-typed donors comprised 250 to 350 gigabases of sequencing data and about 90 million unique TCR sequences. Among the roughly 400 genotyped donors, around 81% belonged to the genetic ancestry cluster associated with self-reported Caucasian donors. The study was designed to test whether signatures of past pathogen exposure could be identified by cataloging public T cell receptors. The study profiled the T cell repertoires of under 700 subjects by immunosequencing and related them to cytomegalovirus serostatus. Along with the approximately 700-subject first cohort, a separate validation cohort of around 110 different subjects was used. High-throughput TCR immunosequencing, statistical association of individual TCRs with disease status, and machine learning were combined to predict cytomegalovirus infection status. To study patterns of TCR occurrence, a later analysis re-analyzed previously published TCR beta repertoires from under 750 donors and added high-resolution HLA genotyping. Rather than using new phenotypic data, the later analysis identified candidate immune exposures from TCR beta sequences and from how often those sequences occurred across donors. In an earlier analysis of roughly 580 of the donors, high-throughput TCR beta sequencing was used to judge whether each TCR beta V gene segment behaved as functional or pseudogenic. Donor age, sex, ethnicity and CMV serostatus were compiled alongside the repertoire data. A later genetic analysis used genome-wide SNP genotypes for about 55% of the 666 donors, treating that subset as a discovery cohort. All discovery cohort repertoires had been generated on a single sequencing platform. HLA typing covered class I and class II loci at four-digit resolution. Typing coverage differed by locus: A, B, C, DRB1 and DQB1 were typed in roughly 629-630 donors, DQA1 in 500 to 550, DPA1 in 600 to 610, and DPB1 in 450 to 480. Because of strong linkage in the cohort, five DR-DQ haplotypes were treated as single units for association and clustering. Among approximately 370 genotyped donors of the cohort, an average of about 220,000 unique TCR beta nucleotide sequences was sequenced per donor, of which 15% to 20% were non-productive. Broad study findings and their caveats: Some 15 rarely observed V segments, including chromosome 9 orphons, were excluded from the earlier analysis of a few hundred of the donors because counts were too low. The study listed 150 to 200 TCR beta chains as associated with cytomegalovirus. According to a later genetic analysis, donors in an Asian-associated ancestry cluster had fewer N-insertions in productive TCRs than the roughly 700-donor mean. Correlated functional status among segregating V segments might be attributable to linkage disequilibrium, but an unknown experimental factor could not be ruled out. In vitro tests confirmed that a few of the cytomegalovirus-associated TCR beta chains recognize cytomegalovirus antigens. According to a later analysis, most CMV-associated TCR beta chains appeared to be HLA-restricted, and the HLA associations seemed to be driven largely by CMV exposure. A cluster of highly shared sequence variants was judged likely to represent a technical artifact of the sequencing pipeline. It was suggested by the authors that the approach could potentially be generalized to other disease states and immunological phenotypes. In both the original and validation cohorts, the classifier was reported to diagnose cytomegalovirus status with high specificity and sensitivity. For the cohort, immune exposure information was limited to CMV serostatus. Compared with equally common non-associated chains, HLA-associated TCR beta chains in a later analysis were more clonally expanded and had lower generation probabilities. A later analysis reported that several top co-occurrence clusters appeared linked to parvovirus B19, influenza, CMV and Epstein-Barr virus. In an earlier analysis of 587 of the donors, most TCR beta V segments appeared in productive rearrangements about 87% or about 30% of the time, broadly matching IMGT annotations. Most TCR sequences were observed very rarely across donors, whereas some public TCRs were present in many individuals. Only TCR beta chains were sequenced in this cohort, and the absence of alpha or paired-chain data limited detectable features. Roughly uniform sequencing depth across donors was assumed in presence/absence analyses, although this assumption may not hold. At a false discovery rate of 0.05, a later analysis linked 15,000 to 20,000 TCR beta sequences to specific HLA alleles. In a later analysis, TCR association rates were found to vary across HLA loci, with the most associated TCRs seen for DRB1 alleles and the fewest for HLA-C alleles. V-gene and J-gene trimming of TCR beta chains was associated with a missense DCLRE1C variant in a later genetic analysis, and the association was replicated in an independent cohort. When HLA alleles, especially DR and DQ, strongly co-occurred, TCR associations were difficult to assign to individual alleles. A further reported finding was that TCR beta sequences accurately predicted the HLA-A and HLA-B alleles for most subjects in the first cohort. Because the 87-base-pair reads could not distinguish some IMGT-functional V segments, including TRBV6-2 and TRBV6-3, those segments were excluded. Because some donors lacked HLA typing at each locus, the association tests relied only on the typed subset.

The library relied on the immunoSEQ multiplex PCR assay. The multiplex PCR relied on a mix of 60 forward primers for TCR Vbeta segments and 13 reverse primers for TCR Jbeta segments. A multiplex PCR assay on genomic DNA amplified the CDR3 region of rearranged TCR beta genes. On the Illumina HiSeq System, the amplified TCR beta libraries were sequenced as 87-base-pair reads. The original methods were these. A later analysis counted approximately 84 million unique TCR beta chains across the approximately 700 repertoires, and approximately 11 million of these chains were shared by at least two donors. A nearest-neighbor algorithm error-corrected the raw reads and collapsed the reads into unique sequences, merging closely related sequences to remove PCR and sequencing errors. V, D and J gene segments were assigned by aligning CDR3 sequences to IMGT reference sequences. Each retained sequence needed at least a six-nucleotide match to both a V gene segment and a J gene segment. A rearrangement counted as productive if the CDR3 had no stop codons and remained in frame with V and J, and every other rearrangement counted as non-productive. CDR3 was defined according to IMGT convention as the region running from the second conserved V-encoded cysteine to the conserved J-encoded phenylalanine. Sequences without an unambiguous match to a single V gene segment were excluded from the earlier analysis of a few hundred of the donors. In an earlier analysis of 500 to 750 of the donors, V segments were called functional above 56.7% productive rearrangements and were called segregating when the between-donor standard deviation exceeded 5%. To diagnose cytomegalovirus status from the catalog of TCR beta chain sequences, a statistical classification framework was built. In a later analysis, TCR nucleotide sequences were compared against IMGT/GENE-DB human TR gene sequences so that V and J genes could be assigned. The TCRdist pipeline was used in a later analysis to assign CDR3 sequences and most-parsimonious VDJ recombination scenarios. In a later analysis, each TCR beta chain was defined by its CDR3 amino acid sequence together with its V-gene family, and reads lacking a unique V-gene family were excluded. A later analysis removed 450 to 600 highly shared, low-generation-probability nucleotide sequences to deal with suspected cross-contamination and a sequencing artifact. For each public chain, a later analysis derived a clonal expansion index from normalized ranks of inferred template counts within each repertoire. In a later analysis, generation probabilities were computed with a VDJ recombination model fitted to out-of-frame rearrangements, and the resulting probabilities were checked against IGoR. A later analysis scored TCR-TCR, TCR-HLA and TCR-CMV co-occurrence with hypergeometric tests, applying a repertoire-size bias correction to TCR pairs. In a later analysis, false discovery rates were estimated by permuting HLA or CMV assignments 20 times. A later analysis grouped co-occurring TCRs with DBSCAN, adding TCRdist sequence similarity when clustering within HLA-allele-positive subsets. Co-occurrence clustering excluded repertoires with fewer than 30,000 or more than 120,000 public chains, plus five with anomalous nucleotide sharing. Held by TCRdb, this immuneACCESS table contains in-frame sequences only and omits some clones. Under half of the omission traces to an unresolved V gene where checked; the cause of the rest is unknown. V, J and clone size derive from that table, while D and trimming were established from the DNA sequence. This sample gives some 130,000 clones in total; approximately 80% of them show up just once. 1.2% of the sample lies in the top ten.

A few counts support this clone. The target of this receptor is not known. There are no base qualities to consult, and no much larger clone falls within one base. The cohort comprised some 700 healthy bone marrow donors. All cohort members were sampled while nominally healthy, although unrecorded immune exposures were likely present. The donor was CMV seronegative and was included in the group of over 300 seronegative cohort members. Every donor gave a peripheral blood sample, and the peripheral blood mononuclear cells from that sample were used for TCR beta sequencing. The Qiagen DNeasy Blood Extraction Kit was used to extract genomic DNA from the blood cell samples. CDR1 and CDR2 are read off the germline V gene as LGHNA and YNFKEQ. The CDR3 holds 17 amino acids from the cysteine to the phenylalanine. Only the CDR3 part of the read is kept: 51 bases, read in frame from the first base. At the junction V is shortened by 3 bases and J by 0 bases; bases outside the gene matches: 11.

The rearranged chain carries TRBV4-2 and TRBJ2-7, with 7 bases aligning to TRBD1. This clonotype originated in a girl aged 2-10 years in good health and CMV-seronegative. The sample consisted of PBMCs. The CDR3 in this case is CASSQGASGQPSYEQYF. The DNA is as follows: TGTGCCAGCAGCCAGGGTGCGTCGGGACAGCCCTCCTACGAGCAGTACTTC.